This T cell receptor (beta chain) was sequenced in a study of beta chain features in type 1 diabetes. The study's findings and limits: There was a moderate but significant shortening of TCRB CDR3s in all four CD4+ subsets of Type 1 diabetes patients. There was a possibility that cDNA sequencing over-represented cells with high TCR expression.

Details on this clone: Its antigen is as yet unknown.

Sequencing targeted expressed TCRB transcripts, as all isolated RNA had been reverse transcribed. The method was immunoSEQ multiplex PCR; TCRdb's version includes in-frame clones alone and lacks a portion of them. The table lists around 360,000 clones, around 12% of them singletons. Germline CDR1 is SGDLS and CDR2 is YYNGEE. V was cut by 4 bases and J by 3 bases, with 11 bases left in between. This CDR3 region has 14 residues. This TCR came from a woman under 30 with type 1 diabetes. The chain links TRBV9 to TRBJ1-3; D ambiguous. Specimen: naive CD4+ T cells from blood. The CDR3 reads CASSPRTIGNTIYF. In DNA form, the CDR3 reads TGTGCCAGCAGCCCGAGGACTATTGGAAACACCATATATTTT.